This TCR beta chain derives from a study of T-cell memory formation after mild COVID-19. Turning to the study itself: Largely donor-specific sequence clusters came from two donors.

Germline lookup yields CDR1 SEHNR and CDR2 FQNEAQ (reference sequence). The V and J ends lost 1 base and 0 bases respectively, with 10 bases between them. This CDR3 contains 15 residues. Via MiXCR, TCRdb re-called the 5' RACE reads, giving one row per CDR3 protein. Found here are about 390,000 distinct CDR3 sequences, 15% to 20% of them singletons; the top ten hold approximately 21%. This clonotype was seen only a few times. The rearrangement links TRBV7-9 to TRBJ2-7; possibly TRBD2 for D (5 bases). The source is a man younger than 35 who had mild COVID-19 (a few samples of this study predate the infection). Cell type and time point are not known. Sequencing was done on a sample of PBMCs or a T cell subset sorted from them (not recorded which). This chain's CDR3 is CASSLDRTDSYEQYF. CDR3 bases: TGTGCCAGCAGCTTAGATCGGACTGACTCCTACGAGCAGTACTTC.